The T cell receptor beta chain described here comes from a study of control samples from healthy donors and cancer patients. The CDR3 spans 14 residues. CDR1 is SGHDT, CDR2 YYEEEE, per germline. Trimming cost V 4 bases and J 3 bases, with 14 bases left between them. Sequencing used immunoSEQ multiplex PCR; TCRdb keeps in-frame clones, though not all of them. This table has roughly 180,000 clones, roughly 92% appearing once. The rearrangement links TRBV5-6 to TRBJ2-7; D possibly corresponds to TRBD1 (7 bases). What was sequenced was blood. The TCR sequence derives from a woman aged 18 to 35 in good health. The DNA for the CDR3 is TGTGCCAGCAGCCCGACAGGGACTGGCTACGAGCAGTACTTC. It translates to CASSPTGTGYEQYF.